One sample yielded the 27 T cell receptor beta chains listed below, sequenced in a study of blood T cell repertoires in COVID-19. TCRdb keeps only in-frame clones here, not all; method: immunoSEQ multiplex PCR. The sample has about 240,000 clones, roughly four fifths seen once. The sample was peripheral blood. The receptors stem from a woman of 80 years or more with COVID-19, enrolled during active disease.

This sequence joins TRBV2 and TRBJ2-5; D may be TRBD2 (5 bases). The CDR3 covers 14 residues. CDR1 SNHLY and CDR2 FYNNEI come from the germline V gene. Trimming removed 1 base from V and 1 base from J, with 7 bases in between. This CDR3 is CASSEVRVQETQYF. The CDR3 DNA reads TGTGCCAGCAGTGAAGTGAGGGTCCAAGAGACCCAGTACTTC.

The chain couples TRBV18 to TRBJ1-1; 9 positions agree with TRBD1. Germline lookup yields CDR1 KGHSH and CDR2 LQKENI. The CDR3 contains 14 residues. J gave up 14 bases and V 3 bases, and 13 bases lay outside the gene matches. CDR3 DNA: TGTGCCAGCTCACCTGGACAGGGGACGGGCAGAGAATTCTTT. Its protein is CASSPGQGTGREFF.

The chain has TRBV6-6 and TRBJ2-7; D may be TRBD2 (7 bases). Germline V CDR1 and CDR2: MNHNY, SVGAGI (reference sequence). This CDR3 has 14 residues. V lost 2 bases and J lost 9, with 17 bases in between. This chain's CDR3 is CASSYPGGSVGQYF. The CDR3, as DNA: TGTGCCAGCAGTTACCCGGGGGGCTCAGTTGGGCAGTACTTC.

The table lists this clone with a few counts. V is TRBV14 and J is TRBJ2-5, with TRBD2 identical over 13 bases. The V gene's germline CDR1 is SGHDN and CDR2 FVKESK. The V segment lost 4 bases and the J segment 5 bases; nucleotides outside the gene matches: 4. The CDR3 is 15 residues long. CDR3 nucleotides: TGTGCCAGCAGCCGAGGACTAGCGGGAGTGGAGACCCAGTACTTC. This translates into CASSRGLAGVETQYF.

The chain uses TRBV6-4 and TRBJ2-1; D is possibly TRBD2 (6 bases). The CDR3 totals 13 residues. Trimming pared 4 bases from V and 3 bases from J, leaving 7 bases between. Germline V gives CDR1 MRHNA, CDR2 SNTAGT. CDR3 sequence (DNA): TGTGCCAGCAGTGCGGGACTCTACAATGAGCAGTTCTTC. Translating it yields CASSAGLYNEQFF.

The chain uses TRBV5-5 and TRBJ1-5; tentative D call: TRBD1 (5 bases). The CDR3 is made up of 13 amino acids. Per the germline V gene, CDR1 is SGHKS and CDR2 is YYEKEE (reference sequence). V dropped 4 bases and J dropped 6 bases, with 11 bases sitting between them. The CDR3 spells CASSRLRGQPQHF. CDR3 nucleotide sequence: TGTGCCAGCAGCCGCCTAAGGGGTCAGCCCCAGCATTTT. Full variable domain (rest looked up from reference TRBV5-5 and TRBJ1-5): DAGVTQSPTHLIKTRGQQVTLRCSPISGHKSVSWYQQVLGQGPQFIFQYYEKEERGRGNFPDRFSARQFPNYSSELNVNALLLGDSALYLCASSRLRGQPQHFGDGTRLSIL.

This chain connects TRBV29-1 to TRBJ2-3; maybe TRBD1 (5 bases). Germline V lookup: CDR1 SQVTM, CDR2 ANQGSEA. The CDR3 contains 13 residues. The ends were cut back, 3 bases at V and 0 bases at J, with 7 bases in the middle. For the CDR3, the DNA is TGCAGCGTTGAGGCAGGGAGCACAGATACGCAGTATTTT. Residues: CSVEAGSTDTQYF.

This clone is a singleton in its sample. The V call is TRBV25-1, the J call TRBJ2-7; 9 bases align to TRBD1. The V gene's germline CDR1 is MGHDK and CDR2 SYGVNS. V trimming: 8 bases; J trimming: 1 base; junction bases outside the gene matches: 12. The CDR3 contains 16 residues. The CDR3 nucleotides are TGTGCCAGCTCTACTCTAAACGGGACAGGGTCCTACGAGCAGTACTTC. Its protein is CASSTLNGTGSYEQYF.

The chain combines TRBV27 with TRBJ2-5; D not resolved. Trimming pared 5 bases from V and 3 bases from J, leaving 10 bases between. The CDR3 covers 13 residues. Germline CDR1 is MNHEY and CDR2 is SMNVEV (reference sequence). CDR3 protein: CASSGPWEETQYF. CDR3 nucleotides: TGTGCCAGCAGTGGGCCCTGGGAAGAGACCCAGTACTTC.

This chain connects TRBV10-2 to TRBJ1-6; 7 positions match TRBD1. Trimming at V came to 4 bases and at J to 8 bases, leaving 5 bases not matched to a gene. The CDR3 is made up of 14 amino acids. In germline, CDR1 is WSHSY, CDR2 SAAADI. CDR3 sequence: CASSATGADSPLHF. The CDR3 DNA is TGCGCCAGCAGTGCCACAGGGGCGGATTCACCCCTCCACTTT.

The V and J genes are TRBV4-1 and TRBJ1-2; the match to TRBD1 covers 7 bases. CDR3 length: 15 residues. After removal of 4 bases from V and 4 bases from J, the junction contained 9 bases not matched to a gene. The germline gives CDR1 MGHRA, CDR2 YSYEKL. CDR3 in amino acids: CASSRSGGMSYGYTF. CDR3 coding DNA: TGCGCCAGCAGCCGCTCAGGGGGGATGAGCTATGGCTACACCTTC.

The chain is built from TRBV7-3 and TRBJ2-7; 11 bases are a match to TRBD2. This CDR3 region has 17 residues. V lost 5 bases to trimming and J lost 0 bases; unmatched junction nucleotides: 9. Germline CDR1 SGHTA, CDR2 FQGTGA. As DNA, the CDR3 is TGTGCCAGCAGCCCGCCTCCCGGGACTAGCGGCTCCTACGAGCAGTACTTC. Translated: CASSPPPGTSGSYEQYF.

The chain carries TRBV15 and TRBJ2-2; D is undetermined. The ends were cut back, 1 base at V and 0 bases at J, with 3 bases in the middle. Germline-derived CDR1 and CDR2 are LNHNV and YYDKDF (reference sequence). This CDR3 is built from 14 residues. CDR3 protein: CATSRATNTGELFF. The CDR3 nucleotides are TGTGCCACCAGCAGAGCAACGAACACCGGGGAGCTGTTTTTT.

The chain has TRBV15 and TRBJ2-5; D is possibly TRBD2 (6 bases). V gave up 6 bases and J gave up 1 base, with 27 bases separating them. The CDR3 consists of 19 residues. CDR1 and CDR2 from the germline V gene are LNHNV and YYDKDF (reference sequence). The CDR3, as DNA: TGTGCCACCAGTTGGGAGCAGGTCTCTAATCGGGACTCCCAAGAGACCCAGTACTTC. Its translation: CATSWEQVSNRDSQETQYF.

This chain links TRBV3-1 (or the pseudogene TRBV3-2) with TRBJ1-3; the D is unclear. Trimming shortened V by 8 bases and J by 4 bases, and 9 bases separated the two germline ends. The CDR3 length is 12 residues. The V gene's germline CDR1 is LGHDT and CDR2 YNNKEL (reference sequence). The chain's CDR3 is CASSSLGNTIYF. The CDR3 nucleotides are TGTGCCAGCTCCTCTTTGGGAAACACCATATATTTT.

The rearrangement uses TRBV7-2 and TRBJ1-5, with unresolved D. The CDR3 is made up of 14 amino acids. V was cut by 1 base and J by 4 bases, with 8 bases left in between. Germline CDR1 is SGHTA and CDR2 is FQGNSA. The CDR3 sequence: CASSLDQVNQPQHF. The CDR3 nucleotides read TGTGCCAGCAGCTTAGATCAGGTTAATCAGCCCCAGCATTTT.

V and J are TRBV2 and TRBJ1-1, with 9 bases aligning to TRBD1. The CDR3 length is 13 residues. Looked up from germline, CDR1 is SNHLY and CDR2 is FYNNEI. Trimming cost V 3 bases and J 4 bases; bases outside gene matches: 0. The CDR3 nucleotides read TGTGCCAGCAGTGAGGACAGGGGCACTGAAGCTTTCTTT. Its translation is CASSEDRGTEAFF.

This chain uses TRBV5-1 with TRBJ2-2; D unclear. CDR3 length equals 12 residues. Germline V CDR1 and CDR2: SGHRS, YFSETQ. Trimming left V 9 bases short and J 1 base short, with 7 bases between. This CDR3 reads CATGENTGELFF. In DNA form, the CDR3 reads TGCGCCACCGGAGAGAACACCGGGGAGCTGTTTTTT.

The V call is TRBV7-8, the J call TRBJ1-1; D not certain. The CDR3 is 13 residues long. From germline, CDR1 is SGHVS and CDR2 FQNEAQ. With 7 bases removed from V and 5 bases from J, the gap between germline ends came to 14 bases. Here the CDR3 DNA reads TGTGCCAGCATCCGGGGAGGAGGGACTGAAGCTTTCTTT. This translates into CASIRGGGTEAFF.

This clone has a handful of counts. V usage is TRBV6-1 and J usage is TRBJ1-2, with 9 positions matching TRBD1. Germline V gene data show CDR1 as MNHNS and CDR2 as SASEGT. This CDR3 comprises 14 residues. With 2 bases clipped from V and 7 bases from J, the junction kept 5 bases outside the gene matches. The chain's CDR3 is CASSERDRVGGYTF. The CDR3 region has the DNA TGTGCCAGCAGTGAACGGGACAGGGTTGGTGGCTACACCTTC.

The chain joins TRBV2 to TRBJ2-5; the match to TRBD2 covers 9 bases. The germline CDR1 and CDR2 sequences are SNHLY and FYNNEI. V lost 6 bases to trimming and J lost 4 bases; unmatched junction nucleotides: 9. This CDR3 comprises 15 residues. Here the CDR3 DNA reads TGTGCCAGCAGGGCGGGGGGGCTTAGAGGAGAGACCCAGTACTTC. Amino acids: CASRAGGLRGETQYF.

The chain joins TRBV5-4 to TRBJ2-5; TRBD1 might be the D (6 bases). This CDR3 is built from 13 residues. Germline V gene lookup returns CDR1 SGHNT and CDR2 YYREEE (reference sequence). Between the trimmed V and J ends, which lost 6 bases and 4 bases, there was a span of 13 bases. CDR3 DNA: TGTGCCAGCAAGGGACAAAAGGGAGAGACCCAGTACTTC. Residues: CASKGQKGETQYF.

The CDR3 is CASSYDRGSKNTEAFF. In DNA form, the CDR3 reads TGTGCCAGCAGTTACGACAGGGGTAGCAAGAACACTGAAGCTTTCTTT. The V gene is TRBV6-5, the J gene TRBJ1-1; 8 positions match TRBD1. The CDR3 is 16 residues long. Unmatched junction bases numbered 6, after V lost 2 bases and J lost 1 base. Germline loops: CDR1 MNHEY, CDR2 SVGAGI.

There are a few counts of this clone. The CDR3 DNA reads TGTGCCAGCAGCTTGGTCCCCGGGGTAAAAAGCTATGGCTACACCTTC. Protein: CASSLVPGVKSYGYTF. The chain links TRBV5-6 to TRBJ1-2; D is undetermined. CDR1 and CDR2 from the germline V gene are SGHDT and YYEEEE. The CDR3 contains 16 residues. Trimming pared 0 bases from V and 4 bases from J, leaving 16 bases between.

There are many counts of this clone. The CDR3 bases are TGTGCCAGTAGTATTTCCCCGGGGGTGACTGAAGCTTTCTTT. Protein product: CASSISPGVTEAFF. V and J are TRBV19 and TRBJ1-1; a possible D gene is TRBD1 (5 bases). Germline CDR1 is LNHDA and CDR2 is SQIVND (reference sequence). The CDR3 runs 14 residues. The V end was cut by 3 bases, the J end by 5 bases, with 13 bases between.

The chain employs TRBV10-3 and TRBJ2-2; D might be TRBD1 (6 bases). Deletions cut 7 bases from V and 1 base from J, with 13 bases between. The CDR3 is 15 amino acids. Germline V gene lookup returns CDR1 ENHRY and CDR2 SYGVKD. The CDR3 is CAIKTGGRNTGELFF. Here the CDR3 DNA reads TGTGCCATCAAGACAGGCGGAAGGAACACCGGGGAGCTGTTTTTT.

The V and J genes are TRBV6-5 and TRBJ1-6, with D possibly matching TRBD1 (6 bases). V shed 6 bases and J shed 7 bases, with 10 bases lying between them. This CDR3 has 13 residues. In germline, CDR1 is MNHEY, CDR2 SVGAGI. CDR3 sequence (DNA): TGTGCCAGCAGCCGGGACACGAATTCACCCCTCCACTTT. Protein sequence: CASSRDTNSPLHF.